The clone carrying this T cell receptor (beta chain) appeared a few times. The record originates from a study of T-cell reconstitution after alpha-beta-depleted transplantation in children. Germline-derived CDR1 and CDR2 are DFQATT and SNEGSKA (reference sequence). The CDR3 length is 19 residues. V was clipped by 5 bases and J by 0 bases; unmatched bases: 17. A library of TCRbeta sequences, prepared with unique molecular identifiers, was generated. TCRdb recomputed calls from the PCR reads with MiXCR, one row per CDR3 protein. The top ten hold about 2.1% of the sample, which has over 450,000 distinct CDR3 sequences, about 10% seen once.

The sample here was PBMCs, taken before TCRalphabeta/CD19-depleted stem cell transplant. This receptor was taken from a child aged 2-9 years with inherited bone marrow failure, due to receive a stem cell transplant. V and J are TRBV20-1 and TRBJ2-1; TRBD2 aligns across 9 bases. The CDR3 loop is CSAPGLASPAVGSYNEQFF. For the CDR3, the DNA is TGCAGTGCTCCCGGACTAGCGAGCCCCGCTGTTGGCTCCTACAATGAGCAGTTCTTC.